This entry concerns a single TCR beta chain. Its antigen specificity is not known. No qualities accompany the bases; no much larger clone lies one base away. This specimen includes other DNA sequences encoding the same CDR3. This record belongs to a study of shared clonotypes between healthy human individuals (dated by TCRdb to the early 2020s). Background for the entire study: Two women and three men aged 18 to 49 years were included in the cohort. For each donor, CD4 naive and CD4 memory were each given three plates, CD8 naive was given two plates, and CD8 memory was given one plate. To estimate repertoire size and how much clonotypes are shared between individuals, the study performed deep sequencing of blood TCR repertoires from a few healthy adults. Different laboratories and diverse techniques were used to prepare libraries and sequence TCR repertoires, to increase sequencing depth and limit assay-specific biases. Each donor's leukapheresis produced roughly between roughly 0.85 and 9.5 billion PBMCs.

Summary of the overall study and its limitations: Naive subsets generally had larger estimated clonotype richness than memory subsets did. Incomplete sequencing was indicated by rarefaction of sorted-subset datasets, despite the large sequencing depth. Pairwise subsampling led to the expectation that sequencing depth would affect the degree of clonotype sharing among donors. Across a few donors, around 5% of naive CD4, roughly 3.8% of naive CD8, about 2.3% of memory CD4, and about 0.44% of memory CD8 clonotypes were shared. Because the study included a small number of donors, the genetic and exposure-history diversity represented was limited. Sampling was restricted to blood, and TCR repertoires in tissues likely differ from the TCR repertoires found in blood. Higher generation probabilities were observed for clonotypes shared by all four sorted-subset donors than for non-shared clonotypes.

TCR CDR3 regions were amplified from genomic DNA by multiplex PCR using the deep immunoSEQ assay. Extracted genomic DNA from each cell subset was spread evenly across all wells of several immunoSEQ 96-well plates, with each plate serving as a replicate. For sorted subsets, each replicate PCR was loaded with about 0.2 ug genomic DNA, equivalent to 30,000 or so T cell genomes. Purified libraries were measured with a Qubit 3.0 fluorometer, size-checked on a Bioanalyzer 2100, and measured again with the KAPA Library Quantification kit. Every immunoSEQ 96-well plate was sequenced on a separate single-read 150-cycle Illumina NextSeq 550 flow cell. On the study's bioinformatics: The immunoSEQ output contained only junctional sequences without quality scores, so filtering could not match that applied to full-length reads. Sequences were annotated with PyIR, a Python wrapper for IgBLAST v1.9, using IMGT germline references to assign V/J genes and CDR3. Reads were filtered out if the reads had weak V/J assignments (E-value above 1e-6), no CDR3, stop codons, out-of-frame junctions, or ambiguous translated residues. V3J clonotypes were defined by identical inferred V gene, J gene, and CDR3 amino acid sequence. To compute the percentage overlap between repertoires, the number of shared unique clonotypes was divided by the size of the smaller repertoire. Three approaches were used to assess repertoire richness: RTK rarefaction, the Chao1 estimator, and Recon v2.1 estimates of unobserved clonotypes. Generation probabilities were computed with OLGA for all TCRbeta clonotypes obtained by the gDNA method from a few donors. Not all clones reach the TCRdb copy of this immuneACCESS table, which keeps in-frame sequences only. Checked studies attribute under half of the gap to unresolved V genes and leave the rest unexplained. The DNA gave D and trimming, while V, J and clone size come from that table. Counted in this sample were a few million clones; more than 90% of them appeared once. 0.14% of the sample rests with the top ten.

The donors were healthy, HIV-negative adults who had no recently reported acute infections or vaccinations. Every donor was a Caucasian adult residing in Nashville, Tennessee, USA. CD4+ T cells were enriched by magnetic negative selection; naive cells were then positively selected on CD45RA, and the negative fraction formed the memory subset. After blood collection by leukapheresis, PBMCs were isolated using Ficoll-Histopaque density gradient centrifugation and then cryopreserved in the vapor phase of liquid nitrogen. Purity and quantity of every magnetically sorted T cell population were checked by analytical flow cytometry. From each sorted fraction, genomic DNA was isolated and quantified by UV absorbance on a Nanodrop 2000c. CDR1 SGDLS and CDR2 YYNGEE are derived from the germline V gene. The CDR3 numbers 16 residues from cysteine through phenylalanine. Just the 48-base CDR3 DNA is kept, in frame starting at base 1. V is shortened by 0 bases, J by 0 bases, and the region joining them spans 9 bases.

The source of this sequence is a man between 18 and 35 years old in good health. The chain is encoded by TRBV9 joined to TRBJ2-2, with TRBD2 tentatively as D gene (5 bases match). The sample was naive CD4+ T cells sorted from blood. The sample's cell subset or site label, decoded: CD45RA+ positively selected. The nucleotide sequence is TGTGCCAGCAGCGTAGGGGGAGCCCCGAACACCGGGGAGCTGTTTTTT. This is translated as CASSVGGAPNTGELFF.